These 18 T cell receptor beta chains were all obtained from the same sample, sequenced in a study of cytomegalovirus exposure and HLA in healthy donors. Libraries were prepared by immunoSEQ multiplex PCR; TCRdb keeps only in-frame clonotypes and omits some of them. This repertoire shows under 350,000 clones, around 85% found once; its top ten account for 0.9% to 1.1%. Sequenced material: PBMCs. The source of these receptors is a woman aged 18-29 years in good health and CMV-seronegative.

CDR3 protein: CASSLRPERGKNIQYF. The CDR3 nucleotides are TGTGCCAGCAGCTTGCGCCCAGAACGGGGCAAAAACATTCAGTACTTC. The gene calls are TRBV7-6 and TRBJ2-4; possible D gene TRBD2, 5 bases. Trimming pared 3 bases from V and 3 bases from J, leaving 15 bases between. Per germline, CDR1 SGHVS and CDR2 FNYEAQ. The CDR3 runs 16 residues. The variable domain in full, completed from reference TRBV7-6 and TRBJ2-4, reads GAGVSQSPRYKVTKRGQDVALRCDPISGHVSLYWYRQALGQGPEFLTYFNYEAQQDKSGLPNDRFSAERPEGSISTLTIQRTEQRDSAMYRCASSLRPERGKNIQYFGAGTRLSVL.

The CDR3 loop is CASSLVGAESYEQYF. CDR3 DNA: TGTGCCAGCAGCTTGGTCGGAGCGGAGTCCTACGAGCAGTACTTC. This chain uses TRBV5-4 with TRBJ2-7; perhaps TRBD2 as D (5 bases). CDR3 length equals 15 residues. CDR1 and CDR2 (germline): SGHNT, YYREEE (reference sequence). The V gene lost 0 bases and the J gene lost 1 base, with 11 bases spanning the gap.

Turning to this clone: The sample carries other DNA sequences with the same CDR3. V usage is TRBV6-5 and J usage is TRBJ1-1; D remains unclear. The germline V gene encodes CDR1 MNHEY and CDR2 SVGAGI. Trimming pared 0 bases from V and 3 bases from J, leaving 11 bases between. This CDR3 comprises 15 residues. Written as DNA, the CDR3 is TGTGCCAGCAGTTACTCGACCCGGGGAGACACTGAAGCTTTCTTT. Encoded protein: CASSYSTRGDTEAFF.

The chain combines TRBV4-3 with TRBJ2-7; no clear D. Germline V gene sequence: CDR1 LGHNA, CDR2 YSLEER. The V and J ends lost 1 base and 1 base respectively, with 11 bases between them. The CDR3 runs to 15 residues. CDR3 in DNA: TGCGCCAGCAGCCAAGGGGCAGCCCTTTCCTACGAGCAGTACTTC. Translated, it gives CASSQGAALSYEQYF.

The rearrangement joins TRBV30 to TRBJ1-5; possible D gene TRBD1, 5 bases. With 3 bases removed from V and 1 base from J, the gap between germline ends came to 13 bases. In germline, CDR1 is GTSNPN, CDR2 SVGIG (reference sequence). This CDR3 spans 15 amino acids. The CDR3 spells CAWRAWGVSNQPQHF. Written as DNA, the CDR3 is TGTGCCTGGAGGGCATGGGGGGTCAGCAATCAGCCCCAGCATTTT.

The gene calls are TRBV27 and TRBJ2-5; 8 bases agree with TRBD1. Germline CDR1 reads MNHEY; CDR2 reads SMNVEV (reference sequence). V gave up 5 bases and J gave up 1 base; unmatched junction bases: 24. The CDR3 length is 21 residues. CDR3 nucleotides: TGTGCCAGCAGTCATACACAGGGGGTCGGGTTAAAGCGAGGGTCCCAAGAGACCCAGTACTTC. Its translation is CASSHTQGVGLKRGSQETQYF.

V and J are TRBV9 and TRBJ2-2; TRBD1 might be the D (6 bases). Germline V gives CDR1 SGDLS, CDR2 YYNGEE. V was cut by 3 bases and J by 4 bases, with 7 bases left in between. There are 13 residues in the CDR3. The CDR3 region is CASSEGGTGELFF. CDR3 DNA sequence: TGTGCCAGCAGCGAAGGGGGCACCGGGGAGCTGTTTTTT.

The gene calls are TRBV5-4 and TRBJ2-1; TRBD1 might be the D (5 bases). This CDR3 region has 16 residues. Trimming shortened V by 4 bases and J by 0 bases, and 14 bases separated the two germline ends. In germline, CDR1 is SGHNT, CDR2 YYREEE (reference sequence). CDR3 nucleotides: TGTGCCAGCAGCCCCTCAGGGCAAAGCTCCTACAATGAGCAGTTCTTC. Its translation: CASSPSGQSSYNEQFF.

This chain uses TRBV5-1 with TRBJ1-1, with no clear D. Trimming left V 0 bases short and J 3 bases short, with 6 bases between. CDR1 and CDR2 from the germline V gene are SGHRS and YFSETQ. This CDR3 region has 13 residues. CDR3 in amino acids: CASSLAQYTEAFF. Written as DNA, the CDR3 is TGCGCCAGCAGCTTGGCCCAATACACTGAAGCTTTCTTT.

The J gene is TRBJ2-1, the V gene TRBV2; tentative D call: TRBD1 (5 bases). Germline CDR1 SNHLY, CDR2 FYNNEI. The CDR3 is 13 amino acids. The germline V and J ends were trimmed by 5 bases and 9 bases, with 14 bases remaining between them. CDR3 sequence: CASSRVPTGEQFF. CDR3 DNA sequence: TGTGCCAGCAGTCGGGTCCCCACAGGTGAGCAGTTCTTC.

The genes are TRBV11-3 and TRBJ2-7; 11 nucleotides agree with TRBD2. The CDR3 length is 15 residues. The junction had 5 bases not matched to a gene; V was cut back by 3 bases and J by 4 bases. Germline V gene data show CDR1 as SGHNT and CDR2 as YENEEA. The CDR3 DNA sequence: TGTGCCAGCAGCTTTTTAGCGGGAGGGTTTTACGAGCAGTACTTC. Protein sequence: CASSFLAGGFYEQYF.

The chain has TRBV7-8 and TRBJ2-3; tentatively, D is TRBD2 (5 bases). The germline gives CDR1 SGHVS, CDR2 FQNEAQ. Trimming removed 10 bases from V and 1 base from J, with 15 bases in between. The CDR3 has 14 amino acids. The CDR3 spells CATDLAGGTDTQYF. CDR3 sequence (DNA): TGTGCCACCGATTTGGCCGGGGGCACAGATACGCAGTATTTT.

The chain combines TRBV2 with TRBJ1-4; D unresolved. V shed 3 bases and J shed 4 bases, with 15 bases lying between them. The CDR3 is 16 amino acids. CDR1 and CDR2 (germline): SNHLY, FYNNEI. The CDR3 loop is CASSDFGSQVNEKLFF. The CDR3 coding sequence is TGTGCCAGCAGTGATTTCGGGTCCCAAGTTAATGAAAAACTGTTTTTT.

The rearrangement uses TRBV6-4 and TRBJ1-2; D gene unclear. Between the trimmed V and J ends, which lost 6 bases and 6 bases, there was a span of 14 bases. Germline values: CDR1 MRHNA, CDR2 SNTAGT. The CDR3 extends over 13 amino acids. CDR3 in DNA: TGTGCCAGCAGGGGCCCCCGAGGGCATGGCTACACCTTC. Its protein is CASRGPRGHGYTF.

The chain uses TRBV27 and TRBJ2-1; perhaps TRBD2 as D (6 bases). The V end lost 5 bases, the J end lost 6 bases, and 17 bases lay between the germline ends. The germline V gene has CDR1 MNHEY and CDR2 SMNVEV (reference sequence). This CDR3 spans 15 amino acids. In DNA, the CDR3 is TGTGCCAGCAGTCCCGAGACTAGACGACTCAATGAGCAGTTCTTC. As protein: CASSPETRRLNEQFF.

The rearrangement links TRBV5-1 to TRBJ2-3, with 7 bases that match TRBD2. This CDR3 is built from 15 residues. V dropped 4 bases and J dropped 0; count of bases not matched to a gene: 5. CDR1 is SGHRS and CDR2 is YFSETQ in the germline V gene. In DNA form, the CDR3 reads TGCGCCAGCAGCCCTAGCGGAGCTAGCACAGATACGCAGTATTTT. This sequence encodes CASSPSGASTDTQYF.

The gene calls are TRBV30 and TRBJ2-3, with a possible D match to TRBD2 (5 bases). Germline assignment: CDR1 GTSNPN and CDR2 SVGIG (reference sequence). This CDR3 spans 12 amino acids. The V and J ends lost 4 bases and 3 bases respectively, with 8 bases between them. CDR3 protein: CAWNGETDTQYF. The CDR3 DNA reads as TGTGCCTGGAATGGGGAGACAGATACGCAGTATTTT.

V usage is TRBV9 and J usage is TRBJ2-7; 10 bases match TRBD1. The CDR3 runs to 16 residues. CDR1 and CDR2 (germline): SGDLS, YYNGEE. After removal of 3 bases from V and 7 bases from J, the junction contained 13 bases not matched to a gene. This chain's CDR3 is CASSGEDRGRWNEQYF. In DNA, the CDR3 is TGTGCCAGCAGCGGGGAAGACAGGGGGCGATGGAATGAGCAGTACTTC. The entire variable domain, with the rest obtained from reference TRBV9 and TRBJ2-7, is as follows: DSGVTQTPKHLITATGQRVTLRCSPRSGDLSVYWYQQSLDQGLQFLIQYYNGEERAKGNILERFSAQQFPDLHSELNLSSLELGDSALYFCASSGEDRGRWNEQYFGPGTRLTVT.